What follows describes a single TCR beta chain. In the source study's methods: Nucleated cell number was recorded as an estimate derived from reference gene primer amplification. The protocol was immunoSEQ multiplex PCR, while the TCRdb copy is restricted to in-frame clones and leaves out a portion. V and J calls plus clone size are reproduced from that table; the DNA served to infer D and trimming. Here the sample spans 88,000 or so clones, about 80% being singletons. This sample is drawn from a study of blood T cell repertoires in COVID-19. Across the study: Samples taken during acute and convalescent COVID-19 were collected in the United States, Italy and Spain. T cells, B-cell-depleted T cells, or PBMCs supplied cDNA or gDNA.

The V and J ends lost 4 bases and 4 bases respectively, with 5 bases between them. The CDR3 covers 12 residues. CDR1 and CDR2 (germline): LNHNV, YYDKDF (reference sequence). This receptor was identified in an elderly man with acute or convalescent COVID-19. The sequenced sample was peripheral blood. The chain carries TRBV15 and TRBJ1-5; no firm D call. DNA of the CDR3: TGTGCCACCAGCATCCAGAATCAGCCCCAGCATTTT. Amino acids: CATSIQNQPQHF.